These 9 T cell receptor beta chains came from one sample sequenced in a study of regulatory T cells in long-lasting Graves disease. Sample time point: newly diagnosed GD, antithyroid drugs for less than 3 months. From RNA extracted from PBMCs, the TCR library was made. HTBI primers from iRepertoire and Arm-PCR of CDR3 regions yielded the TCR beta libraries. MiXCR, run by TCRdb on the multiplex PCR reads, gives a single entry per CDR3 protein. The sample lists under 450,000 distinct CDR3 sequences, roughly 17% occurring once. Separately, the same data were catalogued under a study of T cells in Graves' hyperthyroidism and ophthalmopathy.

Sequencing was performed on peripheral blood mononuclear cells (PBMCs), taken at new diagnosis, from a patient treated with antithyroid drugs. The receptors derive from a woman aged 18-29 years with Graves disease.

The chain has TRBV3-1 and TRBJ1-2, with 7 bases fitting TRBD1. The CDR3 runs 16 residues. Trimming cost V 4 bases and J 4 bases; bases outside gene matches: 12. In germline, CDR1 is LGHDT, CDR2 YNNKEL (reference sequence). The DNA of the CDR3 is TGTGCCAGCAGCCCGAGACGACAGGGCCAAATCTATGGCTACACCTTC. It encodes CASSPRRQGQIYGYTF.

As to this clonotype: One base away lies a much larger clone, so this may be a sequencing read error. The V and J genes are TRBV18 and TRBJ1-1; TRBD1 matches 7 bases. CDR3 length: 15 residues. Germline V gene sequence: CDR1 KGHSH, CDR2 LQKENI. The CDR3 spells CASSLSGGQNTEALF. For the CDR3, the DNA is TGTGCCAGCTCACTAAGTGGGGGACAGAACACTGAAGCTCTCTTT.

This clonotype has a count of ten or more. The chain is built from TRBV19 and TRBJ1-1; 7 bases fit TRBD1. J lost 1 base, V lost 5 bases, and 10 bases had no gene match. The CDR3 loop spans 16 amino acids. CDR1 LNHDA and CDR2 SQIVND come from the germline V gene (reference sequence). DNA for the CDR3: TGTGCCAGTAGTGCCACCTGGACAGGTACGAACACTGAAGCTTTCTTT. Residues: CASSATWTGTNTEAFF.

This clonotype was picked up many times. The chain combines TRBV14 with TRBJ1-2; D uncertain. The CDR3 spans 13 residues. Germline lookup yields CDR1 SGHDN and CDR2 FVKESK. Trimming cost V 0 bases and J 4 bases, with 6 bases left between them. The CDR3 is CASSQDYSYGYTF. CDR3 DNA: TGTGCCAGCAGCCAAGACTACAGCTATGGCTACACCTTC.

CDR3 amino acids: CASSLSGTADTQYF. The CDR3 DNA reads as TGTGCCAGCAGTTTGTCCGGGACAGCAGATACGCAGTATTTT. This sequence joins TRBV2 and TRBJ2-3; 7 bases map to TRBD1. The CDR3 totals 14 residues. Germline V gene lookup returns CDR1 SNHLY and CDR2 FYNNEI. The V segment lost 5 bases and the J segment 4 bases; nucleotides outside the gene matches: 6.

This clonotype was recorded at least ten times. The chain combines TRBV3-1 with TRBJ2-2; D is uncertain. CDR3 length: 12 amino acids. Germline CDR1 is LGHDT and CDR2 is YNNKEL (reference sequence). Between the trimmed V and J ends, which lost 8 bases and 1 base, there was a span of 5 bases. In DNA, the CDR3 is TGTGCCAGCCGTAAGAACACCGGGGAGCTGTTTTTT. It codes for CASRKNTGELFF.

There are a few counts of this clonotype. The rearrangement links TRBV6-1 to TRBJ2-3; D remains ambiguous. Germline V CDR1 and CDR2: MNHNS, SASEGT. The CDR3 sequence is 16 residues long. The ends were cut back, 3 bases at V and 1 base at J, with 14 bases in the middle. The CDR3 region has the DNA TGTGCCAGCAGTGAGACCCGGAACCCCCGCACAGATACGCAGTATTTT. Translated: CASSETRNPRTDTQYF.

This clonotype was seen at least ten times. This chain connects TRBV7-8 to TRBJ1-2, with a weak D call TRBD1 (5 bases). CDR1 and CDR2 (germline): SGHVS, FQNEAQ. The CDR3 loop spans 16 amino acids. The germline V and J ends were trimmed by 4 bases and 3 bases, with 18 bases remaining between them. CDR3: CASSSRGAAGYYGYTF. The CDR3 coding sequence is TGTGCCAGCAGCTCAAGGGGCGCAGCGGGTTACTATGGCTACACCTTC. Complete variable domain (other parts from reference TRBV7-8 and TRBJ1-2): GAGVSQSPRYKVAKRGQDVALRCDPISGHVSLFWYQQALGQGPEFLTYFQNEAQLDKSGLPSDRFFAERPEGSVSTLKIQRTQQEDSAVYLCASSSRGAAGYYGYTFGSGTRLTVV.

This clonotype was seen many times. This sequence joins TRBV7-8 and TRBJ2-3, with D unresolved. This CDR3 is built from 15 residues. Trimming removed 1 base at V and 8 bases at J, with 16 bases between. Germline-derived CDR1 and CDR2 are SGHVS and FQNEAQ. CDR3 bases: TGTGCCAGCAGCTTAGTACTCGTTGGCCGGGTTACGCAGTATTTT. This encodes CASSLVLVGRVTQYF.